A single T cell receptor beta chain is shown here with its context. The data are from a study of blood T cell repertoires in COVID-19. Study background: Samples of COVID-19 (acute and convalescent) were obtained from the United States, Italy and Spain. Sources were T cells, B-cell-depleted T cells, or PBMCs; the material itself was cDNA or gDNA.

This CDR3 contains 14 residues. The germline CDR1 and CDR2 sequences are KGHDR and SFDVKD. Trimming cost V 9 bases and J 4 bases, with 12 bases left between them. Per the original data handling: Reference gene primer amplification in the assay estimated nucleated cell counts. TCRdb's table, derived via immunoSEQ multiplex PCR, lists solely in-frame clones and lacks some. For V, J and clone size, that table is used; D and trimming come from the DNA. Altogether more than 85,000 clones are present, 90% to 95% being singletons, with the ten largest covering roughly 0.97%. The J gene is TRBJ2-6, the V gene TRBV24-1, with a weak D call TRBD1 (6 bases). The sequenced sample consisted of peripheral blood. This sequence was found in a man between 60 and 75 years old with acute or convalescent COVID-19. The CDR3 sequence is CATSGAAGANVLTF. Here the CDR3 DNA reads TGTGCCACCTCAGGGGCTGCCGGGGCCAACGTCCTGACTTTC.